This TCR beta chain was sequenced in a study of shared clonotypes between healthy human individuals (dated by TCRdb to 2018 to 2021). Broadly, across the study: The cohort comprised a couple of women and a few men aged 18 to 49 years. For each donor, three plates each were used for CD4 naive and CD4 memory, two plates were used for CD8 naive, and one plate was used for CD8 memory. The study deeply sequenced blood TCR repertoires of five healthy adults to estimate repertoire size and the extent of clonotype sharing between individuals. To increase sequencing depth and limit assay-specific biases, TCR repertoire library preparation and sequencing were carried out by different laboratories using diverse techniques. Each donor's leukapheresis produced roughly between about 0.9 and 9.5 billion PBMCs. What the authors observed across the whole study: Naive subsets generally had larger estimated clonotype richness than memory subsets did. Compared with non-shared clonotypes, clonotypes shared by all four sorted-subset donors had higher generation probabilities. Incomplete sequencing was indicated by rarefaction of sorted-subset datasets, despite the large sequencing depth. The genetic and exposure-history diversity represented was limited by the small number of donors. Pairwise subsampling indicated that sequencing depth was expected to affect the degree of clonotype sharing among donors. Sampling was restricted to blood, and TCR repertoires in tissues likely differ from the TCR repertoires found in blood. About 5% of naive CD4, 3.5% of naive CD8, about 2.4% of memory CD4, and around 0.4% of memory CD8 clonotypes were shared across a few donors.

TCR CDR3 regions were amplified from genomic DNA by multiplex PCR using the deep immunoSEQ assay. Extracted genomic DNA from each cell subset was spread evenly across all wells of several immunoSEQ 96-well plates, with each plate serving as a replicate. For sorted subsets, 200 to 250 ng of genomic DNA, equivalent to 30,000 or so T cell genomes, went into each replicate PCR. Purified libraries were measured with a Qubit 3.0 fluorometer, size-checked on a Bioanalyzer 2100, and measured again with the KAPA Library Quantification kit. Every immunoSEQ 96-well plate was sequenced on a dedicated single-read 150-cycle Illumina NextSeq 550 flow cell. The original methods were these. Because the immunoSEQ output included only junctional sequences and no quality scores, the filtering could not be the same as the filtering used for full-length reads. Sequences were annotated with PyIR, a Python wrapper for IgBLAST v1.9, and V/J genes and CDR3 were assigned using IMGT germline references. Any read was removed if the V/J assignment was weak (E-value above 1e-6), the CDR3 was missing, or the read contained stop codons, out-of-frame junctions, or ambiguous translated residues. V3J clonotypes were defined by identical inferred V gene, J gene, and CDR3 amino acid sequence. Percentage overlap between repertoires was calculated by dividing the number of shared unique clonotypes by the size of the smaller repertoire. Three approaches were used to assess repertoire richness: RTK rarefaction, the Chao1 estimator, and Recon v2.1 estimates of unobserved clonotypes. Generation probabilities were computed with OLGA for all TCRbeta clonotypes obtained by the gDNA method from several donors. TCRdb took over this immuneACCESS table, retaining in-frame rearrangements with V and J assigned. Such tables are incomplete; in checked studies, under half of the missing clones stem from an unresolved V gene, and the remainder is unexplained. The V and J calls and clone size were taken over from that table, and D and trimming were inferred from the DNA. The sample includes 2,100,000 or so clones, with approximately 96% observed a single time. In total, the top ten clones hold approximately 0.13% of the sample.

The donors were healthy, HIV-negative adults who had no recently reported acute infections or vaccinations. Only Caucasian adults living in Nashville, Tennessee, USA were represented among the donors. CD4+ T cells were enriched through magnetic negative selection, after which naive cells were positively selected on CD45RA and the remaining negative fraction served as the memory subset. Blood was obtained by leukapheresis, after which PBMCs were separated by Ficoll-Histopaque density gradient centrifugation and cryopreserved in liquid nitrogen vapor phase. Analytical flow cytometry was used to check the purity and quantity of each magnetically sorted T cell population. Genomic DNA was isolated from every sorted fraction and measured by UV absorbance on a Nanodrop 2000c. As to this clone: This receptor's antigen is unknown. Base quality data are lacking; no much larger clone is found one base away.

The CDR3 runs 14 amino acids, cysteine and phenylalanine included. Kept here is only the CDR3 DNA, which spans 42 bases and is read in frame from base 1. The V end loses 2 bases and the J end loses 4 bases, and a stretch of 11 bases separates them. Via the germline V gene, CDR1 is SNHLY and CDR2 FYNNEI. Sequencing input: naive CD4+ T cells sorted from blood. The cell subset or site label here, explained by the study, means: CD45RA+ positively selected. The chain joins TRBV2 to TRBJ1-2, and TRBD1 may be the D gene, going by 5 matching bases. This clonotype was obtained from a man aged 18 to 29 in good health. The bases are TGTGCCAGCAGTGAAAATGCCGGGGGCTATGGCTACACCTTC. Its protein reads: CASSENAGGYGYTF.